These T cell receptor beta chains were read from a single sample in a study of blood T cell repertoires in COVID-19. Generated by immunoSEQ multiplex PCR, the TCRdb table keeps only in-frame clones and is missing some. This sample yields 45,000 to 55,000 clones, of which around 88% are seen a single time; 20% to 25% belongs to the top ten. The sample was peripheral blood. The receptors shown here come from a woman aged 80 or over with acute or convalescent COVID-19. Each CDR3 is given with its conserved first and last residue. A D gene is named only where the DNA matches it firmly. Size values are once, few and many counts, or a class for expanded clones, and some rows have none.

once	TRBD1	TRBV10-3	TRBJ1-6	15	TGTGCCGCCAACCCGGGACAGGGCGTCAGTTCACCCCTCCACTTT	CAANPGQGVSSPLHF
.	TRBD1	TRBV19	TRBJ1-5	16	TGTGCCAGTAGTATGGACAGGGCCATTAGCAATCAGCCCCAGCATTTT	CASSMDRAISNQPQHF
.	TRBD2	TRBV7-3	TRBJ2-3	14	TGTGCCAGCAGCTCAGGAGGCGGGGGTGCTAACCAGTATTTT	CASSSGGGGANQYF
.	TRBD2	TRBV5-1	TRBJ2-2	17	TGCGCCAGCAGCTTGGGACAGGGACTAGCTAGATCCGGGGAGCTGTTTTTT	CASSLGQGLARSGELFF
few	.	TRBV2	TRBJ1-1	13	TGTGCCAGCGATTTTTCTATGAACACTGAAGCTTTCTTT	CASDFSMNTEAFF
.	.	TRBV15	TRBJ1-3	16	TGTGCCACCAGCAGAGCTTCATCTGGCCCTGGAAACACCATATATTTT	CATSRASSGPGNTIYF
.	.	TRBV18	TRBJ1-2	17	TGTGCCAGCTCACCCAGCCGAGATAACTCTATAGGGGATGGCTACACCTTC	CASSPSRDNSIGDGYTF
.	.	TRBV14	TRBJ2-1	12	TGTGCCAGCAGCCAAAATAGACTCGGCGTGTTCTTC	CASSQNRLGVFF
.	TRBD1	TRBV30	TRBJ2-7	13	TGTGCCTGGAGTGTGGGACAGCGTACGGAGCAGTACTTC	CAWSVGQRTEQYF
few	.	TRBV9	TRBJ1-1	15	TGTGCCAGCAGCGTAGATGGGGGAGGTTACGCTGAAGCTTTCTTT	CASSVDGGGYAEAFF
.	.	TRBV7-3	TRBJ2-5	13	TGTGCCAGCAGCTTAAATCCACAAGAGACCCAGTACTTC	CASSLNPQETQYF
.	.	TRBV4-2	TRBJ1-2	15	TGTGCCAGCAGCCAAGATTGGGGCAATAACTATGGCTACACCTTC	CASSQDWGNNYGYTF
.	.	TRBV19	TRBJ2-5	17	TGTGCCAGTAGTATGGGGGGAGGGGGGTACCGCCAAGAGACCCAGTACTTC	CASSMGGGGYRQETQYF
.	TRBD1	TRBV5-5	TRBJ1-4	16	TGTGCCAGCAGCTTGGTAGGACAGGGGGATAATGAAAAACTGTTTTTT	CASSLVGQGDNEKLFF
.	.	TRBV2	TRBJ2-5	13	TGTGCCAGCAGTGAATTGCGGCAGGAGACCCAGTACTTC	CASSELRQETQYF
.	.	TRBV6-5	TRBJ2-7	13	TGTGCCAGCACCAGCGTCAACTCCTACGAGCAGTACTTC	CASTSVNSYEQYF
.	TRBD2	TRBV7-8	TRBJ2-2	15	TGTGCCAGCAGGGGAGCGGGGGGGCGAACCGGGGAGCTGTTTTTT	CASRGAGGRTGELFF
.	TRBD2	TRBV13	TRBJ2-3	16	TGTGCCAGCAGCTACAAACTAGCGGCTCGCACAGATACGCAGTATTTT	CASSYKLAARTDTQYF
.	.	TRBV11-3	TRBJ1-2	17	TGTGCCAGCAGCTTAGATCACGGAACAGGCTCTACTCACGGCTACACCTTC	CASSLDHGTGSTHGYTF
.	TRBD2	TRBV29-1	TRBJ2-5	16	TGCAGCGTTGAACATGGGGCGCAGCGGGGGGCAGCGACCCAGTACTTC	CSVEHGAQRGAATQYF
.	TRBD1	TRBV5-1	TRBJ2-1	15	TGCGCCAGCAGCTTGAACAGGGGGGTATACAATGAGCAGTTCTTC	CASSLNRGVYNEQFF
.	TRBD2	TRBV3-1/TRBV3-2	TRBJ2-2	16	TGTGCCAGCAGCCGGGGACTAGCGGGAGAGACCGGGGAGCTGTTTTTT	CASSRGLAGETGELFF
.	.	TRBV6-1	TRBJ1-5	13	TGTGCCAGCAGTGAAGCGCGCGATCAGCCCCAGCATTTT	CASSEARDQPQHF
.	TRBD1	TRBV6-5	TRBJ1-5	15	TGTGCCAGCAGCGAGGGGGCCGCTAGCAATCAGCCCCAGCATTTT	CASSEGAASNQPQHF
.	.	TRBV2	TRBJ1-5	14	TGTGCCAGCAGGCAGGGAAACAGCAATCAGCCCCAGCATTTT	CASRQGNSNQPQHF
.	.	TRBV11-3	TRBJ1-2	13	TGTGCCAGCAGCCCCCGGGGGTACTATGGCTACACCTTC	CASSPRGYYGYTF
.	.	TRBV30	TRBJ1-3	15	TGTGCCTGGAGTGGATGGGGGGGCGGCTTGAGCACCATATATTTT	CAWSGWGGGLSTIYF
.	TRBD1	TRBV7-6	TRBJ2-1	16	TGTGCCAGCAGCTTAATAGGGGACAGGGACTACAATGAGCAGTTCTTC	CASSLIGDRDYNEQFF
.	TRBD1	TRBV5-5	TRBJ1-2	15	TGTGCCAGCAGCCCTACTACGGGACAGGTCTATGGCTACACCTTC	CASSPTTGQVYGYTF
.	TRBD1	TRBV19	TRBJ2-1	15	TGTGCCAGTAGTATATGGACAGGGACCTACAATGAGCAGTTCTTC	CASSIWTGTYNEQFF
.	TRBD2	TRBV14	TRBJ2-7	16	TGTGCCAGCAGCCAGATTAGCGGGGTTTTACCCTACGAGCAGTACTTC	CASSQISGVLPYEQYF
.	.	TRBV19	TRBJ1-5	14	TGTGCCAGTACCCGTGGGGGGTTGGGGCAGCCCCAGCATTTT	CASTRGGLGQPQHF
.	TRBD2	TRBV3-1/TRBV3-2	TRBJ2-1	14	TGTGCCAGCAGCCACTCCGATAGCGGGGGGGCCTTGCTCTTC	CASSHSDSGGALLF
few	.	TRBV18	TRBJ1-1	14	TGTGCCAGCTCCCTAATGAATACCGACACTGAAGCTTTCTTT	CASSLMNTDTEAFF
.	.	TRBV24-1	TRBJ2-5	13	TGTGCCACCAGTGATGCGGGGTGGGAGACCCAGTACTTC	CATSDAGWETQYF
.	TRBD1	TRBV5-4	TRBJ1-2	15	TGTGCCAGCAGCTTGGCCCCCGACAGGGAGTCTGGCTACACCTTC	CASSLAPDRESGYTF
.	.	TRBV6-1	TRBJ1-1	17	TGTGCCAGCAGTGAATGGGGGCCTGGGGGAGGGCGCACTGAAGCTTTCTTT	CASSEWGPGGGRTEAFF
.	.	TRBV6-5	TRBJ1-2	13	TGTGCCAGCAGTCCCTCAGGGCTCTATGGCTACACCTTC	CASSPSGLYGYTF
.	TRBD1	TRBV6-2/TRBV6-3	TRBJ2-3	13	TGTGCCAGCAGTTCGACAGGGCCAGATACGCAGTATTTT	CASSSTGPDTQYF
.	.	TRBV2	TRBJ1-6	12	TGTGCCAGCAGTGATCAGTTGCCACCCCTCCACTTT	CASSDQLPPLHF
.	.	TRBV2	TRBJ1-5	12	TGTGCCAGCAGTGAGGGGCCCGGGCCCCAGCATTTT	CASSEGPGPQHF
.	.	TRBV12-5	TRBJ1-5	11	TGTGCTAGCCAGGGGTGGCAGCCCCAGCATTTT	CASQGWQPQHF
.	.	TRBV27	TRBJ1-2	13	TGTGCCAGCAGTCGGACGGGAAACTATGGCTACACCTTC	CASSRTGNYGYTF
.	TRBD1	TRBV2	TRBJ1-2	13	TGTGCCAGCAGTCCCAGGGGGCCGGGCGGCTACACCTTC	CASSPRGPGGYTF
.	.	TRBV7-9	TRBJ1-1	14	TGTGCCAGCAGCTTAGGAGAGGTCGCCACTGAAGCTTTCTTT	CASSLGEVATEAFF
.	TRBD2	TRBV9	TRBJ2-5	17	TGTGCCAGCAGTCAAAGTCCGGGACTAGCGGACCAAGAGACCCAGTACTTC	CASSQSPGLADQETQYF
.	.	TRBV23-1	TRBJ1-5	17	TGCGCCAGCATCAAGGGCAGGGCCCTACCCCCTTTTCAGCCCCAGCATTTT	CASIKGRALPPFQPQHF
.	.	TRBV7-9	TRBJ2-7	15	TGTGCCAGCAGCTTAGGTTGGCGCGGAAGAAACGAGCAGTACTTC	CASSLGWRGRNEQYF
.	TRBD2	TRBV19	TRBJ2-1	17	TGTGCCAGTAGCCGGACTAGCGGGAGTGGATTGTCTAATGAGCAGTTCTTC	CASSRTSGSGLSNEQFF
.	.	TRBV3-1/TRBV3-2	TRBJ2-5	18	TGTGCCAGCAGAAAGAGCCTTCGAGCGGGAAGACAGGCGGAGACCCAGTACTTC	CASRKSLRAGRQAETQYF
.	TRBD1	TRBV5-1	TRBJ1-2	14	TGCGCCAGCAGTAGTACAGGGGATAACTATGGCTACACCTTC	CASSSTGDNYGYTF
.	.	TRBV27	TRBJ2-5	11	TGTGCCAGCAGTCTCTCAGAGACCCAGTACTTC	CASSLSETQYF
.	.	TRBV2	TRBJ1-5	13	TGTGCCAGCATGGAGGGTCGGAATCAGCCCCAGCATTTT	CASMEGRNQPQHF
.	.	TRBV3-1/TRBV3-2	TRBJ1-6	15	TGTGCCAGCAGCCAAATGTTACAGGGTAATTCACCCCTCCACTTT	CASSQMLQGNSPLHF
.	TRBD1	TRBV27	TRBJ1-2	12	TGTGCCAGCGGCGCCGGGACAGGGGACTACACCTTC	CASGAGTGDYTF